This is a list of T cell receptor beta chains from one sample in a study of neurological immune-mediated disorders. MiXCR was run by TCRdb on the 5' RACE reads, yielding one entry per CDR3 protein. This table has 35,000 or so distinct CDR3 sequences, approximately 10% appearing once. Material: PBMCs. Every receptor here comes from a woman younger than 45 with HTLV-1-associated myelopathy (HAM/TSP). Each CDR3 is given without its conserved first and last residue. Fields, in order: V gene, J gene, CDR3 protein.

>TRBV14|TRBJ1-3
ASSPVPSSGNTIY
>TRBV6-5|TRBJ2-1
ASSRPGSGNEQF
>TRBV7-2|TRBJ2-1
ASSLIGSEQF
>TRBV5-6|TRBJ2-6
ASSFVLAELSGANVLT
>TRBV20-1|TRBJ2-1
SAYSGGSSSYNEQF
>TRBV6-5|TRBJ2-1
ASSRFLGDSYNEQF
>TRBV6-1|TRBJ1-4
ASSTTDRPNEKLF
>TRBV7-2|TRBJ2-6
ASFEDSWANVLT
>TRBV5-4|TRBJ2-2
ASSLPGQGAGGELF
>TRBV3-1|TRBJ1-1
ASSARQSNMNTEAF
>TRBV20-1|TRBJ1-1
SASLSRGAEAF
>TRBV18|TRBJ2-3
ASSPSDDSPFTDTQY
>TRBV4-2|TRBJ2-3
ASSLTSGGGATDTQY
>TRBV5-6|TRBJ2-1
ASSRTGVSYNEQF
>TRBV10-2|TRBJ2-7
ASTGQGLGSYEQY
>TRBV20-1|TRBJ1-5
SASITGGSQPQH
>TRBV6-1|TRBJ2-2
ASSERTGIGAGELF
>TRBV7-2|TRBJ1-2
ASSLGGYGYT
>TRBV7-2|TRBJ1-2
ASSGLDSYGYT
>TRBV5-1|TRBJ2-3
ASSLAGKNTDTQY
>TRBV7-2|TRBJ1-6
ASSSGTNNSPLH
>TRBV20-1|TRBJ2-1
SARDGLAGAPGNEQF
>TRBV7-9|TRBJ1-5
ASSLNGREPQH
>TRBV5-1|TRBJ2-7
ASSPSGLSEQY
>TRBV5-1|TRBJ2-2
ASSFGTDTGELF
>TRBV20-1|TRBJ2-1
SARSGTSGGAWYEQF
>TRBV20-1|TRBJ2-7
SARDLRTSGADPYEQY
>TRBV29-1|TRBJ1-1
SVVIRVEAF
>TRBV12-3/TRBV12-4|TRBJ2-1
ASSLGGNKVTMRG
>TRBV3-1|TRBJ2-3
ASSPRGTSGTTDTQY
>TRBV6-5|TRBJ1-1
ASNGKANTEAF
>TRBV20-1|TRBJ2-7
SATVNSLIYEQY
>TRBV20-1|TRBJ1-1
SARQGSQTTEAF
>TRBV20-1|TRBJ2-2
SATGLQNTGELF
>TRBV11-2|TRBJ1-3
ASSLGGRILSGNTIY
>TRBV5-1|TRBJ2-3
ASRRQPSTDTQY
>TRBV12-3/TRBV12-4|TRBJ1-2
ASSLLSGTGGRYGYT
>TRBV7-2|TRBJ1-1
ASSPRSRGDEAF
>TRBV6-1|TRBJ2-7
ASSAGTGADYEQY
>TRBV6-1|TRBJ2-7
ASNNSGGGSYEQY
>TRBV20-1|TRBJ2-7
SASRLAGVVEQY
>TRBV12-3/TRBV12-4|TRBJ1-2
ASSPTRVGYGYT
>TRBV10-3|TRBJ2-7
AISEGGYEQY
>TRBV5-1|TRBJ2-7
ASSGGNSYEQY